This TCR beta chain is from a study of neurological immune-mediated disorders. Study-level points and caveats: No CDR3 amino acid sequences recurred among expanded clones across subjects, suggesting private repertoires in all groups.

Trimming pared 0 bases from V and 5 bases from J, leaving 13 bases between. The CDR3 contains 15 residues. Germline-derived CDR1 and CDR2 are SGHVS and FNYEAQ. The table lists this clonotype with many counts. What it binds is unknown. MiXCR, applied by TCRdb to the 5' RACE reads, yields one record per CDR3 protein. Altogether 43,000 or so distinct CDR3 sequences are present, roughly 12% being singletons, with the ten largest covering about 10%. Time point specified: longitudinal time-point 3. A blood bank in Maryland, USA, provided the volunteers who served as healthy controls. From 2 million PBMCs stored at -80 C, the unsorted libraries were generated.

The TCR originated in a man aged 25-40 years in good health. The rearrangement links TRBV7-6 to TRBJ2-5; D may be TRBD1 (5 bases). The sequenced material came from PBMCs. The CDR3 reads CASSLAMGLRETQYF. The CDR3 nucleotides are TGTGCCAGCAGCTTAGCAATGGGGCTCAGGGAGACCCAGTACTTC.